These T cell receptor beta chains were read from a single sample in a study of blood T cell repertoires in COVID-19. The table came from immunoSEQ multiplex PCR; TCRdb's copy has only in-frame clones and leaves some out. The table lists more than 300,000 clones, roughly 90% of them singletons. Sequenced sample: peripheral blood. The receptors shown here come from a middle-aged woman with COVID-19, enrolled during active disease. The CDR3 runs from the conserved cysteine through the conserved F or W. Fields, in order: J gene, V gene, D gene, clone size, CDR3 DNA, CDR3 protein. D genes are given only for firm matches. Clone size is not always given. Where it is, it says once, few, many or a class for expanded clones.

>TRBJ1-6|TRBV15|.|few
TGTGCCACCAGCAGGCGAGGTTGGAATTCACCCCTCCACTTT
CATSRRGWNSPLHF
>TRBJ1-2|TRBV24-1|.|.
TGTGCCACCAGTGCTTACAAGGGAGACTATGGCTACACCTTC
CATSAYKGDYGYTF
>TRBJ1-3|TRBV19|TRBD1|.
TGTGCCAGTAGCACAACCGGGGACAGGGGAAACACCATATATTTT
CASSTTGDRGNTIYF
>TRBJ2-3|TRBV7-2|TRBD1|once
TGTGCCAGCAGCGTAGACAGGGCGACGAGCACAGATACGCAGTATTTT
CASSVDRATSTDTQYF
>TRBJ2-7|TRBV3-1/TRBV3-2|TRBD1|.
TGTGCCAGCAGCCAAGGCCCGACAGGGACCTACGAGCAGTACTTC
CASSQGPTGTYEQYF
>TRBJ1-6|TRBV19|TRBD1|.
TGTGCCAGTAGCCCGCTCCGGGACAGCCGTAATTCACCCCTCCACTTT
CASSPLRDSRNSPLHF
>TRBJ2-3|TRBV28|.|.
TGTGCCAGTTGTTTTCCTACGTCTAGCACAGATACGCAGTATTTT
CASCFPTSSTDTQYF
>TRBJ1-6|TRBV28|.|.
TGTGCCAGCAGCGGGAGGGGAGATTCACCCCTCCACTTT
CASSGRGDSPLHF
>TRBJ2-2|TRBV25-1|TRBD2|.
TGTGCCAGCCGGATAGCGGGGCAAACGAACACCGGGGAGCTGTTTTTT
CASRIAGQTNTGELFF
>TRBJ2-5|TRBV3-1/TRBV3-2|.|.
TGTGCCAGCAGCCAACCCCGTGAGGGGGGGTTGGACCACTCTGAGAAGGAGACCCAGTACTTC
CASSQPREGGLDHSEKETQYF
>TRBJ2-1|TRBV27|TRBD1|.
TGTGCCAGCAGTCTAACAGGGGGCTCCTACAATGAGCAGTTCTTC
CASSLTGGSYNEQFF
>TRBJ1-1|TRBV2|TRBD1|.
TGTGCCAGCAGTCAGGGGGCCATGAACACTGAAGCTTTCTTT
CASSQGAMNTEAFF
>TRBJ2-7|TRBV5-1|.|.
TGCGCCAGCAGCTTACCTACAGGGTCTCAGGAGCAGTACTTC
CASSLPTGSQEQYF
>TRBJ2-5|TRBV28|TRBD1|.
TGTGCCAGCAGCCCTAGGACAGGGGGCGTTAGGGAGACCCAGTACTTC
CASSPRTGGVRETQYF
>TRBJ2-1|TRBV28|TRBD2|.
TGTGCCAGCAGACTAGCGCCCTCCTACAATGAGCAGTTCTTC
CASRLAPSYNEQFF
>TRBJ2-4|TRBV6-2/TRBV6-3|.|.
TGTGCCAGCAGCCACAGGGATGGCAAAAACATTCAGTACTTC
CASSHRDGKNIQYF
>TRBJ2-7|TRBV7-8|TRBD2|once
TGTGCCAGCAGCCTAGCTGGGACTAGGAATGAGCAGTACTTC
CASSLAGTRNEQYF
>TRBJ2-2|TRBV30|.|.
TGTGCCGTTAACAGGGACCGGTCCGCGAACACCGGGGAGCTGTTTTTT
CAVNRDRSANTGELFF
>TRBJ1-3|TRBV6-5|.|.
TGTGCCAGCAGTTCCCAGGGTAACTCTGGAAACACCATATATTTT
CASSSQGNSGNTIYF
>TRBJ1-6|TRBV7-3|.|few
TGTGCCGGAGTCTGGCAGAGCCCCAACCAATATAATTCACCCCTCCACTTT
CAGVWQSPNQYNSPLHF
>TRBJ1-1|TRBV5-1|.|.
TGCGCCAGCAGCTTGGGCGGGGGTCTGGATGAAGCTTTCTTT
CASSLGGGLDEAFF
>TRBJ1-3|TRBV7-2|.|.
TGTGCCAGCAGCTTAGTCCCCGGGATTACTGGAAACACCATATATTTT
CASSLVPGITGNTIYF
>TRBJ1-2|TRBV28|.|.
TGTGCCAGCAGCCCCGGGGGGCCCCTACACTATGGCTACACCTTC
CASSPGGPLHYGYTF
>TRBJ1-2|TRBV29-1|.|.
TGCAGCGTTGACGGGCAGGGCTATGGCTACACCTTC
CSVDGQGYGYTF
>TRBJ2-1|TRBV28|TRBD2|.
TGTGCCAGCAAACTAGCGGGAGGGAACAATGAGCAGTTCTTC
CASKLAGGNNEQFF
>TRBJ2-7|TRBV5-1|.|.
TGCGCCAGCAGCAGACAGCCTCCCTCCTACGAGCAGTACTTC
CASSRQPPSYEQYF